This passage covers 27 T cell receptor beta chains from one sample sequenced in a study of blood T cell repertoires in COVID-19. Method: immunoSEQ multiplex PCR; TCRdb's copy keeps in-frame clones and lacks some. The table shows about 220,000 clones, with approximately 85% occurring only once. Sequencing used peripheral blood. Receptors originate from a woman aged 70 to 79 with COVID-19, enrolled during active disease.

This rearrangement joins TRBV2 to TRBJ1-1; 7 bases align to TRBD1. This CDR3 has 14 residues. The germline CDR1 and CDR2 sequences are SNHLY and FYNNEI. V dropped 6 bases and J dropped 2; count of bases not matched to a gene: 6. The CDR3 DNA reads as TGTGCCAGCAGGGACGACAGGGCAAACACTGAAGCTTTCTTT. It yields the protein CASRDDRANTEAFF.

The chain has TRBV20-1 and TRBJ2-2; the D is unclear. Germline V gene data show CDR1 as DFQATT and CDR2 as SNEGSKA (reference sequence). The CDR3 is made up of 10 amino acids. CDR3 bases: TGCCCTTTATTCACCGGGGAGCTGTTTTTT. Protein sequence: CPLFTGELFF.

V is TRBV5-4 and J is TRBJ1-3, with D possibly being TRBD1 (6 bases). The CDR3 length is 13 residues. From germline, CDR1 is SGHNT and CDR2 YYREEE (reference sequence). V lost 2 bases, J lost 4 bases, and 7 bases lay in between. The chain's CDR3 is CASSFTGGNTIYF. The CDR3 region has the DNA TGTGCCAGCAGCTTCACAGGGGGAAACACCATATATTTT.

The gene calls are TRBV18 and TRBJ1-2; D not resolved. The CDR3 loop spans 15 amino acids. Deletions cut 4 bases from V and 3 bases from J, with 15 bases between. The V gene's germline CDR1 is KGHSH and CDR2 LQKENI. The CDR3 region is CASSLYTQEDYGYTF. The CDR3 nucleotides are TGTGCCAGCTCACTCTACACCCAGGAGGACTATGGCTACACCTTC.

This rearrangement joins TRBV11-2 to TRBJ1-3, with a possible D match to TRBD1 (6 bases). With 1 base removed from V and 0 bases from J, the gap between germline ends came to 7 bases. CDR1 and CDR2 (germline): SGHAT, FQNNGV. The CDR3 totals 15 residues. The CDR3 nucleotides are TGTGCCAGCAGCTTAGGGACAGTCTCTGGAAACACCATATATTTT. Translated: CASSLGTVSGNTIYF.

This CDR3 reads CASSHRTGNYEQYF. CDR3 in DNA: TGTGCCAGCAGCCATAGGACAGGGAACTACGAGCAGTACTTC. The V and J genes are TRBV7-2 and TRBJ2-7; TRBD1 agrees at 8 bases. Germline CDR1 SGHTA, CDR2 FQGNSA. This CDR3 has 14 residues. The V segment lost 5 bases and the J segment 3 bases; nucleotides outside the gene matches: 6. Full variable domain (rest looked up from reference TRBV7-2 and TRBJ2-7): GAGVSQSPSNKVTEKGKDVELRCDPISGHTALYWYRQSLGQGLEFLIYFQGNSAPDKSGLPSDRFSAERTGGSVSTLTIQRTQQEDSAVYLCASSHRTGNYEQYFGPGTRLTVT.

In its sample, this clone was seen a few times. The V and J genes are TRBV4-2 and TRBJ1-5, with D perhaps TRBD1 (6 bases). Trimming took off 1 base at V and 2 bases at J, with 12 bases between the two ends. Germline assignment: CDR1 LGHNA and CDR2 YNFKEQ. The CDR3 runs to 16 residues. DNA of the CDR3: TGTGCCAGCAGCCAAGTTGCAGGGGCGGGCAATCAGCCCCAGCATTTT. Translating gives CASSQVAGAGNQPQHF.

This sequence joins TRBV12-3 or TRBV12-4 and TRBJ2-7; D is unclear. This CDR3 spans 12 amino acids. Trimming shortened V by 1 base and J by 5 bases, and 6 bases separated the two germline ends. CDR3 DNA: TGTGCCAGCAGTTTAGGTTCCGACGAGCAGTACTTC. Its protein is CASSLGSDEQYF.

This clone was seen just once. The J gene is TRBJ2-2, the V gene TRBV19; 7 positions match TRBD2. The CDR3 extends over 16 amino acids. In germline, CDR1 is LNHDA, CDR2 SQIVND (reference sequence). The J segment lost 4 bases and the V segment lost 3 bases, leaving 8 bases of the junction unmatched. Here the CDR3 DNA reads TGTGCCAGTAGTATGGCGGCTAGCGGCCCCACCGGGGAGCTGTTTTTT. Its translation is CASSMAASGPTGELFF.

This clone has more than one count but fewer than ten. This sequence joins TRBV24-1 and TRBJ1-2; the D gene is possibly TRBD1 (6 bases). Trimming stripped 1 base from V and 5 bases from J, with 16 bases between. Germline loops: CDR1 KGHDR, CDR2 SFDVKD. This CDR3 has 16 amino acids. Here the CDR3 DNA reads TGTGCCACCAGTGATTTTGGTACAGGGTCGTGGTATGGCTACACCTTC. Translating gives CATSDFGTGSWYGYTF.

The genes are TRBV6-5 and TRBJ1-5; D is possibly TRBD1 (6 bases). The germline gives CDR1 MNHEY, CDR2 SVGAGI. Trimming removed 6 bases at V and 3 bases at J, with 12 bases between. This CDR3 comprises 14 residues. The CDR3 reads CASRYGQSNQPQHF. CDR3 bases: TGTGCCAGCAGATACGGACAGTCCAATCAGCCCCAGCATTTT.

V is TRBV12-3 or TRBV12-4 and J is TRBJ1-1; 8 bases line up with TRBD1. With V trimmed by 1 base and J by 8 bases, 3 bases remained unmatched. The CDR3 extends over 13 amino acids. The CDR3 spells CASSLDRGWEAFF. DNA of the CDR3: TGTGCCAGCAGTTTAGACAGGGGGTGGGAAGCTTTCTTT.

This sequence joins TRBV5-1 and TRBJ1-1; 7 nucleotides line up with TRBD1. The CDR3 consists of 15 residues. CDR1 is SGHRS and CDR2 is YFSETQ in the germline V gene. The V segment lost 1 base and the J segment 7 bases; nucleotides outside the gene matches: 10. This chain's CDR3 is CASSLSGTANVEAFF. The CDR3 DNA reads TGCGCCAGCAGCTTGTCGGGGACAGCTAACGTTGAAGCTTTCTTT.

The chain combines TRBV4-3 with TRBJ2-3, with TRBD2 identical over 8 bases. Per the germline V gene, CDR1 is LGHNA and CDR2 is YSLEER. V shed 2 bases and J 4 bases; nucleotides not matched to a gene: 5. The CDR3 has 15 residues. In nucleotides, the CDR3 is TGCGCCAGCAGCCAACAAGCGGGAGTAGCAGATACGCAGTATTTT. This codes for CASSQQAGVADTQYF.

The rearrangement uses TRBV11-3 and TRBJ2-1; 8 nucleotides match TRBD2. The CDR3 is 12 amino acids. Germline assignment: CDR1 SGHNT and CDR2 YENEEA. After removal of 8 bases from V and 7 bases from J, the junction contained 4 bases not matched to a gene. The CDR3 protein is CASGGRSNEQFF. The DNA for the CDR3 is TGTGCCAGCGGCGGGAGGTCGAATGAGCAGTTCTTC.

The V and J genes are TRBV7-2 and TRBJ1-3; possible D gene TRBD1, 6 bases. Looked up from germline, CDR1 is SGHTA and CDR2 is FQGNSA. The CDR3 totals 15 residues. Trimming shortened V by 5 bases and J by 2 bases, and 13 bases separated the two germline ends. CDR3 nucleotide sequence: TGTGCCAGCAGCCCCCCCGACAGGCCTGGAAACACCATATATTTT. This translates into CASSPPDRPGNTIYF.

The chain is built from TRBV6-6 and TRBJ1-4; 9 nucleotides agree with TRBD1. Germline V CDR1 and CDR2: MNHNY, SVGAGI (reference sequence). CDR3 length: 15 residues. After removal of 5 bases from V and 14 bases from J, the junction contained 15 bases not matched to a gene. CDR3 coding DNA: TGTGCCAGCAGTCGTACAGGGGGCGAAGGGTGGAAGCTGTTTTTT. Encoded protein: CASSRTGGEGWKLFF.

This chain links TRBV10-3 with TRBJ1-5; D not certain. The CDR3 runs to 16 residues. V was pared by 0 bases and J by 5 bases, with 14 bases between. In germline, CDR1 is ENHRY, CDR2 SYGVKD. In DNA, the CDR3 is TGTGCCATCAGTGAGTCTGACACCTACAGATATCAGCCCCAGCATTTT. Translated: CAISESDTYRYQPQHF.

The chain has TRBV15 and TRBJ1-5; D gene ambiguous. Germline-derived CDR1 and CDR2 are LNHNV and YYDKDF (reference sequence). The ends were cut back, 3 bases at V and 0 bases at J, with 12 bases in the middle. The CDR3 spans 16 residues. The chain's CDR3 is CATSRDSAGSNQPQHF. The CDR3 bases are TGTGCCACCAGCAGGGATTCCGCGGGTAGCAATCAGCCCCAGCATTTT.

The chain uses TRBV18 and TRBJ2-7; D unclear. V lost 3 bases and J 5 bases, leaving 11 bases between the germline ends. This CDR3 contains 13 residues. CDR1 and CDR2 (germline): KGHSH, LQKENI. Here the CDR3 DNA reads TGTGCCAGCTCACCCACCAGTGTTCACGAGCAGTACTTC. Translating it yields CASSPTSVHEQYF.

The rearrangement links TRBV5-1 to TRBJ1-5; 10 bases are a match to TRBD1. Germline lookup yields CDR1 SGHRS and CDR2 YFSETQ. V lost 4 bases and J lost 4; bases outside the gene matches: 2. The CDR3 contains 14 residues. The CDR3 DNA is TGCGCCAGCAGCCCGGGACAGGGGAATCAGCCCCAGCATTTT. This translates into CASSPGQGNQPQHF.

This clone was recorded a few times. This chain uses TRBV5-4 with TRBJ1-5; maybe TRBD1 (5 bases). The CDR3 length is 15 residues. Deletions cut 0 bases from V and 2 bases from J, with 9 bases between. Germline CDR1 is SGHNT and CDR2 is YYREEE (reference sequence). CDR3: CASSLDGGGNQPQHF. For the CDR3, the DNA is TGTGCCAGCAGCTTGGATGGGGGGGGCAATCAGCCCCAGCATTTT.

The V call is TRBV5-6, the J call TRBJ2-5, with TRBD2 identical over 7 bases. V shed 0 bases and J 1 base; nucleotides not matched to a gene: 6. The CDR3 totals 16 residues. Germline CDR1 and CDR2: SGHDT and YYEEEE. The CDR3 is CASSLAAGRPQETQYF. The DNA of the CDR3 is TGTGCCAGCAGCTTGGCAGCGGGGCGCCCCCAAGAGACCCAGTACTTC.

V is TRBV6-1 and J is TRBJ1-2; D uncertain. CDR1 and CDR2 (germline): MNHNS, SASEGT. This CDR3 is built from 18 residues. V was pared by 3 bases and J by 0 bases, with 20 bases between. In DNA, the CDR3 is TGTGCCAGCAGTGAGGGGTTTAGCGCCGTAGCGACTAACTATGGCTACACCTTC. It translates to CASSEGFSAVATNYGYTF.

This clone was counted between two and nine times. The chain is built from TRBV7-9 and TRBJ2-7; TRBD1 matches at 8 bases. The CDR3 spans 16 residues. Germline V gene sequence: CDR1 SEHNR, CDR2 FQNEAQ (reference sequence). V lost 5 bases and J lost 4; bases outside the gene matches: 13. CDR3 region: CASSPPAPGTGYEQYF. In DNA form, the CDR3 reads TGTGCCAGCAGCCCTCCGGCCCCCGGGACAGGATACGAGCAGTACTTC.

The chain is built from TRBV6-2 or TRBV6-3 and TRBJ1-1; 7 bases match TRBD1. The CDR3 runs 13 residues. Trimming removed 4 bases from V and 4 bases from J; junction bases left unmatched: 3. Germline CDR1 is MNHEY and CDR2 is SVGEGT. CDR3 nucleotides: TGTGCCAGCAGTTTACAGGGGATCACTGAAGCTTTCTTT. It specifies CASSLQGITEAFF.

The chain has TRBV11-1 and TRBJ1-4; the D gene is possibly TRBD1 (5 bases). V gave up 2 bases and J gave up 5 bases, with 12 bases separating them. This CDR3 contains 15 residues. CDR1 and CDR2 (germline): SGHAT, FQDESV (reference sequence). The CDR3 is CASSLLGQSNEKLFF. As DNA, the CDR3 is TGTGCCAGCAGCTTACTGGGGCAATCCAATGAAAAACTGTTTTTT.